These T cell receptor beta chains were read from a single sample in a study of beta chain features in type 1 diabetes. Assay: immunoSEQ multiplex PCR; the TCRdb copy retains only in-frame clones and omits some. The top ten clones hold approximately 0.64% of a sample with roughly 180,000 clones, more than 10% of them seen once. Sequenced sample: central memory CD4+ T cells from blood. These receptors all come from a woman younger than 30 in good health. The CDR3 runs from the conserved cysteine through the conserved F or W. The order of the fields is J gene, V gene, D gene, clone size, CDR3 DNA, CDR3 protein. A D gene is named only where the DNA matches it firmly. Clone size is given for some rows only: seen once, a few or many times, or a class if the clone is expanded.

>TRBJ1-5|TRBV7-2|-|few
TGTGCCAGCAGCTTAGGGCCCAGGCCGGAACAGCCCCAGCATTTT
CASSLGPRPEQPQHF
>TRBJ2-7|TRBV7-9|-|few
TGTGCCAGCAGCCTGAGCGCGGGACGAGAGGGCGAGCAGTACTTC
CASSLSAGREGEQYF
>TRBJ2-3|TRBV7-2|TRBD2|few
TGTGCCAGCAGCTTAGCGCTCGGAGGGAGGGGAGATACGCAGTATTTT
CASSLALGGRGDTQYF
>TRBJ1-2|TRBV30|-|few
TGTGCCTGGAACAGGGATTCGTTCTCTGGCTACACCTTC
CAWNRDSFSGYTF
>TRBJ2-2|TRBV9|TRBD2|few
TGTGCCAGCAGCGTCCGGTCTAGCGGCTTCACCGGGGAGCTGTTTTTT
CASSVRSSGFTGELFF
>TRBJ2-7|TRBV23-1|-|-
TGCGCCAGCAGTCACCGCCGGGACAAAGCCTACGAGCAGTACTTC
CASSHRRDKAYEQYF
>TRBJ2-2|TRBV7-2|TRBD2|-
TGTGCCAGCAGCAATACCGGGACTAAAACCGGGGAGCTGTTTTTT
CASSNTGTKTGELFF
>TRBJ2-7|TRBV5-1|-|-
TGCGCCAGCAGCGAAGGACAGTACGAGCAGTACTTC
CASSEGQYEQYF
>TRBJ1-2|TRBV6-5|-|-
TGTGCCAGTCCAGGGTCGAGCTACACCTTC
CASPGSSYTF
>TRBJ1-5|TRBV5-5|-|-
TGTGCCAGCAGCTTTTCCAACCAGGAGCCCCAGCATTTT
CASSFSNQEPQHF
>TRBJ2-1|TRBV4-2|-|few
TGTGCCAGCAGCCCCCCTGGGGCTTACAATGAGCAGTTCTTC
CASSPPGAYNEQFF
>TRBJ2-2|TRBV6-5|-|few
TGTGCCAGCAGTTTCGGGGGGAACACCGGGGAGCTGTTTTTT
CASSFGGNTGELFF
>TRBJ1-3|TRBV4-2|-|few
TGTGCCAGCAGCCAAGACAGGACTTCTGGAAACACCATATATTTT
CASSQDRTSGNTIYF
>TRBJ2-7|TRBV11-3|-|-
TGTGCCAGCAGCCTCGGGGGTTGGAGTTTCAACGAGCAGTACTTC
CASSLGGWSFNEQYF
>TRBJ2-1|TRBV7-9|TRBD2|many
TGTGCCAGCAGCTTGAGACTAGCGGGAGGAAGCCACTCCTACAATGAGCAGTTCTTC
CASSLRLAGGSHSYNEQFF
>TRBJ2-7|TRBV5-4|-|few
TGTGCCAGCAGCTGGAGTTCTAGTCAGCAGTACTTC
CASSWSSSQQYF
>TRBJ2-6|TRBV9|-|-
TGTGCCAGCAGCGTAGCGGTACCCTCTGGGGCCAACGTCCTGACTTTC
CASSVAVPSGANVLTF
>TRBJ1-4|TRBV7-6|TRBD1|-
TGTGCCAGCAGCTTAGACAGGGGCTTTCGGGAAAAACTGTTTTTT
CASSLDRGFREKLFF
>TRBJ1-2|TRBV6-6|-|few
TGTGCCAGCAGTCCCCGAGGAGAGGGAGGCTACACCTTC
CASSPRGEGGYTF
>TRBJ2-5|TRBV7-8|-|-
TGTGCCAGCAGTCTTCAGGGGCGGGAGTACTCAGAGACCCAGTACTTC
CASSLQGREYSETQYF
>TRBJ2-7|TRBV23-1|TRBD1|-
TGCGCCAGCAGTCACCCGGGACAGGGGGATTCCTACGAGCAGTACTTC
CASSHPGQGDSYEQYF
>TRBJ1-1|TRBV6-1|-|-
TGTGCCAGCGTCCCCTCCAGGGGCACTGAAGCTTTCTTT
CASVPSRGTEAFF
>TRBJ1-1|TRBV4-2|-|few
TGTGCCAGCAGCTGGGGTCAGGGGAGGAACACTGAAGCTTTCTTT
CASSWGQGRNTEAFF
>TRBJ2-1|TRBV5-1|-|medium-sized
TGCGCCAGCAGCTTGACCAGGGTGAATGAGCAGTTCTTC
CASSLTRVNEQFF
>TRBJ2-7|TRBV4-2|TRBD2|-
TGTGCCAGCAGCCCGGGGGGGCGGAGAAATACCTACGAGCAGTACTTC
CASSPGGRRNTYEQYF
>TRBJ1-5|TRBV5-1|-|-
TGCGCCAGCAGCCGAACTGGTACGGGCAATCAGCCCCAGCATTTT
CASSRTGTGNQPQHF
>TRBJ1-4|TRBV4-1|TRBD1|few
TGCGCCAGCAGCCGGGGCGGACAGGGAATAGCTAATGAAAAACTGTTTTTT
CASSRGGQGIANEKLFF
>TRBJ2-1|TRBV7-9|-|-
TGTGCCAGCAGCTTAGGACAGAGCTACAATGAGCAGTTCTTC
CASSLGQSYNEQFF
>TRBJ1-1|TRBV30|-|few
TGTGCCTGGAAGGGAGTTAACTCTGAAGCTTTCTTT
CAWKGVNSEAFF
>TRBJ2-1|TRBV2|TRBD2|-
TGTGCCAGCAGGGGAACTAGCGGCTACAATGAGCAGTTCTTC
CASRGTSGYNEQFF
>TRBJ1-4|TRBV7-9|-|few
TGTGCCAGCAGCTTAAACAGGGAAAAACTGTTTTTT
CASSLNREKLFF
>TRBJ2-7|TRBV7-7|TRBD1|-
TGTGCTAGCAGCTCGCCGGGACAGGGGAACGAGCAGTACTTC
CASSSPGQGNEQYF
>TRBJ2-5|TRBV6-5|-|few
TGTGCCAGCACCCCCGGGAACCGCCAAGAGACCCAGTACTTC
CASTPGNRQETQYF
>TRBJ2-1|TRBV7-2|-|few
TGTGCCAGCAGCGCCGCCGGTCGCTCCTACAATGAGCAGTTCTTC
CASSAAGRSYNEQFF
>TRBJ1-2|TRBV18|TRBD1|many
TGTGCCAGCTCACCCGGGACAGGGGACTATGGCTACACCTTC
CASSPGTGDYGYTF
>TRBJ2-5|TRBV5-1|TRBD2|-
TGCGCCAGCAGCTTGGCTTTGGGAACTAGCGATGAGACCCAGTACTTC
CASSLALGTSDETQYF
>TRBJ2-1|TRBV18|TRBD2|-
TGTGCCAGCTCATCCGGGACTAGCACCTACAATGAGCAGTTCTTC
CASSSGTSTYNEQFF
>TRBJ1-2|TRBV9|-|few
TGTGCCAGCAGCGTAGGTCCCGCAGGCTATGGCTACACCTTC
CASSVGPAGYGYTF
>TRBJ2-1|TRBV5-1|TRBD2|-
TGCGCCAGCCGGGAGGGGGGAAGGGATGAGCAGTTCTTC
CASREGGRDEQFF
>TRBJ1-1|TRBV5-4|-|-
TGTGCCAGCGCGGGGCGAAACACTGAAGCTTTCTTT
CASAGRNTEAFF
>TRBJ2-7|TRBV28|TRBD2|few
TGTGCCAGCAGTTTGGCCGGGAGGGCCTACGAGCAGTACTTC
CASSLAGRAYEQYF
>TRBJ1-2|TRBV18|-|once
TGTGCCAGCTCCCTAACAGGGTACGACTATGGCTACACCTTC
CASSLTGYDYGYTF
>TRBJ2-7|TRBV5-4|TRBD2|-
TGTGCCAGCAGCTTGGCCGGACTAGCGGGAGGCTTCGGGCAGTACTTC
CASSLAGLAGGFGQYF
>TRBJ1-1|TRBV19|-|-
TGTGCCAGTAGTCCGAGGAACACTGAAGCTTTCTTT
CASSPRNTEAFF
>TRBJ2-6|TRBV2|-|once
TGTGCCAGCAGGGCAGGGCACTCTGGGGCCAACGTCCTGACTTTC
CASRAGHSGANVLTF
>TRBJ2-2|TRBV7-7|-|-
TGTGCTAGCAGCCCTGGGGGGAGTTACACCGGGGAGCTGTTTTTT
CASSPGGSYTGELFF
>TRBJ1-1|TRBV5-1|-|few
TGCGCCAGCAGCCCCGGAGGGAAGCTGAAAGCTTTCTTT
CASSPGGKLKAFF
>TRBJ2-1|TRBV27|-|-
TGTGCCAGCAGTTTACAGGGGTACAATGAGCAGTTCTTC
CASSLQGYNEQFF
>TRBJ1-1|TRBV29-1|-|-
TGCAGCGTTGTTAAGGGTGGGTTGCGGGGGGACGCTGAAGCTTTCTTT
CSVVKGGLRGDAEAFF
>TRBJ2-5|TRBV18|-|few
TGTGCCAGCTCACCGTTCGAAGCAGAGACCCAGTACTTC
CASSPFEAETQYF
>TRBJ2-7|TRBV7-9|TRBD1|many
TGTGCCAGCAGCTCCCAGGGACAGTCCTACGAGCAGTACTTC
CASSSQGQSYEQYF
>TRBJ2-2|TRBV6-5|-|few
TGTGCCAGCAAAACATTACAGTCCGGGGAGCTGTTTTTT
CASKTLQSGELFF
>TRBJ1-1|TRBV11-3|TRBD1|-
TGTGCCAGCAGGAAGGACAGGGTTTTCTTT
CASRKDRVFF
>TRBJ1-2|TRBV5-1|TRBD1|few
TGCGCCAGCAGACAGGGGGTAGACTATGGCTACACCTTC
CASRQGVDYGYTF
>TRBJ2-4|TRBV30|TRBD1|few
TGTGCCTGGAGTACAGGGACAGTAGCCAAAAACATTCAGTACTTC
CAWSTGTVAKNIQYF
>TRBJ2-2|TRBV14|-|few
TGTGCCAGCAGCCAAAGGCGGGGGCCTTACACCGGGGAGCTGTTTTTT
CASSQRRGPYTGELFF
>TRBJ2-3|TRBV9|TRBD1|few
TGTGCCAGCAGCGTCCCGACAGGGGGCAATACGCAGTATTTT
CASSVPTGGNTQYF
>TRBJ2-4|TRBV4-2|-|few
TGTGCCAGCAGCCAAGATAACGGTCCCGGGAAAAACATTCAGTACTTC
CASSQDNGPGKNIQYF
>TRBJ2-5|TRBV11-2|TRBD1|-
TGTGCCAGCAGCACCGGACAGGGGGCTGTGGAGACCCAGTACTTC
CASSTGQGAVETQYF